The 2 T cell receptor beta chains presented below share a single source sample, sequenced in a study of cytotoxic CD8 clonotypes in ibrutinib-treated CLL. This table comes from immunoSEQ multiplex PCR, and its TCRdb copy is limited to in-frame clones, with some not included. Altogether some 200,000 clones are present, 70% being singletons, with the ten largest covering about 6.2%. The material was PBMCs, obtained after 12 months of ibrutinib treatment. The receptors were sampled from a human donor with chronic lymphocytic leukemia.

The rearrangement links TRBV6-1 to TRBJ2-3, with D hard to call. Germline values: CDR1 MNHNS, CDR2 SASEGT. Trimming pared 7 bases from V and 6 bases from J, leaving 8 bases between. This CDR3 has 11 residues. CDR3 in amino acids: CASINRDTQYF. In nucleotides, the CDR3 is TGTGCCAGCATAAATAGGGATACGCAGTATTTT.

J is TRBJ2-3 and V is TRBV4-1; unclear D gene. Trimming pared 1 base from V and 6 bases from J, leaving 20 bases between. The length of the CDR3 is 17 residues. Germline values: CDR1 MGHRA, CDR2 YSYEKL. The CDR3 here is CASSQVRVTWVKDTQYF. The CDR3 DNA sequence: TGCGCCAGCAGCCAAGTCCGGGTCACCTGGGTTAAGGATACGCAGTATTTT.